The 6 T cell receptor beta chains listed next were all sequenced from one sample in a study of brain T cells in children with intractable seizures. Time point indicated: blood from clinic visit 5 months post-surgery; TSC patient then seizure free. Data came from immunoSEQ multiplex PCR; TCRdb stores just in-frame clones and leaves some out. The sample carries hundreds of thousands of clones, 93% recorded once. The sequences come from peripheral blood, collected 5 to 6 months after surgery. These receptors all come from a boy in the first two years of life with tuberous sclerosis and intractable seizures.

The chain uses TRBV20-1 and TRBJ1-2, with 8 bases lining up with TRBD1. This CDR3 spans 14 amino acids. CDR1 is DFQATT, CDR2 SNEGSKA, per germline (reference sequence). V gave up 3 bases and J gave up 5 bases; unmatched junction bases: 8. CDR3 in DNA: TGCAGTGCTAGTGGGGGACAGGTGGAATATGGCTACACCTTC. As protein: CSASGGQVEYGYTF.

The chain recombines TRBV3-1 (or the pseudogene TRBV3-2) with TRBJ2-1; 9 bases agree with TRBD1. The CDR3 covers 19 residues. The trim removed 4 bases at V and 7 bases at J, leaving 20 bases unmatched. Looked up from germline, CDR1 is LGHDT and CDR2 is YNNKEL (reference sequence). In nucleotides, the CDR3 is TGTGCCAGCAGCCGACGGGACAGGGAGGGGGGTCGTGGGTATAATGAGCAGTTCTTC. Residues: CASSRRDREGGRGYNEQFF.

This clone showed up just once. CDR3 in amino acids: CASSQGTNQPQHF. In nucleotides, the CDR3 is TGTGCCAGCAGCCAGGGGACCAATCAGCCCCAGCATTTT. The chain combines TRBV4-2 with TRBJ1-5, with D perhaps matching TRBD1 (5 bases). Germline-derived CDR1 and CDR2 are LGHNA and YNFKEQ. Trimming cost V 3 bases and J 3 bases, with 6 bases left between them. The CDR3 runs to 13 residues.

This clone was seen a single time. This rearrangement joins TRBV6-6 to TRBJ2-1; D possibly uses TRBD1 or TRBD2 (6 bases each). The CDR3 sequence is 12 residues long. Germline V gene data show CDR1 as MNHNY and CDR2 as SVGAGI (reference sequence). Trimming stripped 8 bases from V and 2 bases from J, with 7 bases between. Written as DNA, the CDR3 is TGTGCCAGCCGGGGGCCCTACAATGAGCAGTTCTTC. Translating it yields CASRGPYNEQFF.

The gene calls are TRBV19 and TRBJ1-6; 8 bases map to TRBD1. The V gene end was trimmed by 7 bases and the J gene end by 8 bases; junction bases not matched to a gene: 10. The CDR3 consists of 15 residues. Germline assignment: CDR1 LNHDA and CDR2 SQIVND (reference sequence). This chain's CDR3 is CASTDREGVHSPLHF. For the CDR3, the DNA is TGTGCCAGTACGGACAGGGAAGGGGTGCATTCACCCCTCCACTTT.

This clone was detected a few times. The V call is TRBV5-6, the J call TRBJ1-6, with D maybe TRBD1 (5 bases). Trimming took off 4 bases at V and 10 bases at J, with 12 bases between the two ends. Germline V gives CDR1 SGHDT, CDR2 YYEEEE. The CDR3 is 13 amino acids. CDR3 DNA sequence: TGTGCCAGCAGCCCCTCGGGGGACTCACCCCTCCACTTT. Encoded protein: CASSPSGDSPLHF.